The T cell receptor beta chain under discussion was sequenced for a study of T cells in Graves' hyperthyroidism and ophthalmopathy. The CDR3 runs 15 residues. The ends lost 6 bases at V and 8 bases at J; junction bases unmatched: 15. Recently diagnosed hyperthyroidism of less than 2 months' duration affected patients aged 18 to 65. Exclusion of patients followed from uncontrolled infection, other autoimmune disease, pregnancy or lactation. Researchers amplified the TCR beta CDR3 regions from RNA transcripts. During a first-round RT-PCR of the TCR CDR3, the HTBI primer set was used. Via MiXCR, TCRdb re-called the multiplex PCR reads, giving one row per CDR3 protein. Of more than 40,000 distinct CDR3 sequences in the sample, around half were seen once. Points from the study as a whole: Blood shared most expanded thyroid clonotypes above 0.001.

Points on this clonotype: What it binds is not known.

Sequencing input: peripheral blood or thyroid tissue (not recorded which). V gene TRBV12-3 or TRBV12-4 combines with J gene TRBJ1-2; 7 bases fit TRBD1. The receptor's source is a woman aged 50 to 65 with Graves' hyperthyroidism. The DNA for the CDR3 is TGTGCCAGCAGCGGACAGGTTCCCGGGGCACGAGGCTACACCTTC. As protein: CASSGQVPGARGYTF.